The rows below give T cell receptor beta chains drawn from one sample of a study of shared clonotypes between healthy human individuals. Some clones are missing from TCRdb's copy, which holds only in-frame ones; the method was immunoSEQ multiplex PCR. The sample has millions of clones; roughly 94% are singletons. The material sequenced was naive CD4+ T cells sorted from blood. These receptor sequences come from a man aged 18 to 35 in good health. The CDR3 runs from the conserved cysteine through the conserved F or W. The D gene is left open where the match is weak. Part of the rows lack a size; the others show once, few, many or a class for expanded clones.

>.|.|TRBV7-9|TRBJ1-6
TGTGCCAGCGGCCCCTCTATTAGTTCACCCCTCCACTTT
CASGPSISSPLHF
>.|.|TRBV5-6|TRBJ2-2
TGTGCCAGCAGCCGTGGACAGTTAAGCACCGGGGAGCTGTTTTTT
CASSRGQLSTGELFF
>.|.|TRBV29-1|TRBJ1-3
TGCAGCGTGAAACAGGCCGGAAACACCATATATTTT
CSVKQAGNTIYF
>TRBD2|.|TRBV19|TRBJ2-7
TGTGCCAGTAGTATAGGAGGTAGCGGGACCTCCTACGAGCAGTACTTC
CASSIGGSGTSYEQYF
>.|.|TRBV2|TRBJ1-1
TGTGCCAGCAGTAGAACAGGGCTCACTGAAGCTTTCTTT
CASSRTGLTEAFF
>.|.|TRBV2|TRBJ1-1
TGTGCCAGCAGTGACGGCAGCTGGAACACTGAAGCTTTCTTT
CASSDGSWNTEAFF
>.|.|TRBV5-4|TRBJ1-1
TGTGCCAGCCATGAGGCCAACCGGGAAGCTTTCTTT
CASHEANREAFF
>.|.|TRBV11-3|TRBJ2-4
TGTGCCAGCAGCTTACTTGCCGGGAACATTCAGTACTTC
CASSLLAGNIQYF
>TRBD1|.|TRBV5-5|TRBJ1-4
TGTGCCAGCAGCTTGGTCCCCTCTGGGACAGGGGGCCTTACTGAAAAACTGTTTTTT
CASSLVPSGTGGLTEKLFF
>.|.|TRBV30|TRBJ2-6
TGTGCCTGGTCTCAGGGCCTCCCTTCCGGGGCCAACGTCCTGACTTTC
CAWSQGLPSGANVLTF
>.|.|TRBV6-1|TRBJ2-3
TGTGCCAGCAGTGAATCGCGGACCCCGAGGGCAGATACGCAGTATTTT
CASSESRTPRADTQYF
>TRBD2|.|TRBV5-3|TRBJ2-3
TGTGCCAGAAGCTTTGGACTAGCGGGGGGGCGACCCCTCTTCACAGATACGCAGTATTTT
CARSFGLAGGRPLFTDTQYF
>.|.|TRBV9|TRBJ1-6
TGTGCCAGCAGCGTAGGGTCAGCGAATTCACCCCTCCACTTT
CASSVGSANSPLHF
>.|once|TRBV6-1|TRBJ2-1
TGTGCCAGCAGTGAAAGGGAATCGCGGCCCTACAATGAGCAGTTCTTC
CASSERESRPYNEQFF
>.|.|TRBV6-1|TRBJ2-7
TGTGCCAGCACTCGTTGGGCCGAACCCACCGCCGAGCAGTACTTC
CASTRWAEPTAEQYF
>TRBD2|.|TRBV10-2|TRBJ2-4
TGCGCCAGCAGTGACGGTCTAGCGGGGGGCTCTCTAGCCAAAAACATTCAGTACTTC
CASSDGLAGGSLAKNIQYF
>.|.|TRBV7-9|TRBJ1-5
TGTGCCAGCAGCCTCGCGGGGGAACAGCCCCAGCATTTT
CASSLAGEQPQHF
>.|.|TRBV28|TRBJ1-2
TGTGCCAGCACCCGGACTAGGACTCATTATGGCTACACCTTC
CASTRTRTHYGYTF
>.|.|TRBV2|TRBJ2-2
TGTGCCAGCAAAGGGGGAGGGGAGCTGTTTTTT
CASKGGGELFF
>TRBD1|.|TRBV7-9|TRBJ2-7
TGTGCCAGCAGCCTAACACCGGGACAGGGGCCCTCCTACGAGCAGTACTTC
CASSLTPGQGPSYEQYF
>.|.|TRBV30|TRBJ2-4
TGTGCCTGGAGTGTACTGCGGGTCTTTGGGTCGGGGGCCAAAAACATTCAGTACTTC
CAWSVLRVFGSGAKNIQYF
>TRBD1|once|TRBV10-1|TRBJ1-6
TGCGCCAGCAGTGAATGGACAGGGGCTAATTCACCCCTCCACTTT
CASSEWTGANSPLHF
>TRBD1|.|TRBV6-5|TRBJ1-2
TGTGCCAGCAGTTACTCGCGGACAGGGAGCTATGGCTACACCTTC
CASSYSRTGSYGYTF
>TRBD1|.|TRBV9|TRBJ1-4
TGTGCCAGCAGCGCGACAGGGTTTGAAAAACTGTTTTTT
CASSATGFEKLFF
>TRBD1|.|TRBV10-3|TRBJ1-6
TGTGCCAGCGAGGGACAGGGTGGTTCACCCCTCCACTTT
CASEGQGGSPLHF
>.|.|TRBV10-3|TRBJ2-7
TGTGCCATCAGACTAGGATTGAGTGGCTACGAGCAGTACTTC
CAIRLGLSGYEQYF
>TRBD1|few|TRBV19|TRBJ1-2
TGTGCCAGTAGTATCCAGGGGGATGGCTACACCTTC
CASSIQGDGYTF
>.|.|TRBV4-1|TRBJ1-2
TGCGCCAGCAGCCAAGATTCGGGTGGCACGAACTATGGCTACACCTTC
CASSQDSGGTNYGYTF
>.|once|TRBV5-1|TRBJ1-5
TGCGCCAGCAGCCAAGAAGTGGGGGACCGCAATCAGCCCCAGCATTTT
CASSQEVGDRNQPQHF